This T cell receptor (beta chain) was sequenced in a study of shared clonotypes between healthy human individuals. Study outcomes and limitations: Naive CD4 clonotypes were shared across a handful of donors at roughly 5.3%.

Worth noting for this clone: Its matching antigen is unknown.

Naive CD8 cells comprised CD45RO-negative, CCR7-positively selected cells, excluding terminally differentiated effector memory CD45RA+ cells. All donors qualified as healthy HIV-negative adults and had experienced no recent acute infections or vaccinations. The length of the CDR3 is 14 residues. Unmatched junction bases numbered 6, after V lost 1 base and J lost 8 bases. Germline values: CDR1 MGHRA, CDR2 YSYEKL. Original analysis: Junction-only sequences without quality scores were provided by ImmunoSEQ, so filtering was different. TCRdb keeps only in-frame clones here, not all; method: immunoSEQ multiplex PCR. V and J calls and clone size are given by that table; D and trimming were obtained from the DNA. The data contain 550,000 to 600,000 clones, roughly 98% of them singletons.

What was sequenced was naive CD8+ T cells sorted from blood. V usage is TRBV4-1 and J usage is TRBJ1-2; 8 bases match TRBD1. The source is a man aged 25 to 40 in good health. CDR3 sequence: CASSQAGGTTGYTF. As DNA, the CDR3 is TGCGCCAGCAGCCAAGCAGGGGGCACCACAGGCTACACCTTC.